The present TCR beta chain was sequenced within a study of response to subunit inactivated influenza vaccine. TCRdb reanalysed the RT-PCR reads using MiXCR and keeps one entry per CDR3 protein. The sample contains roughly 550,000 distinct CDR3 sequences, roughly a quarter of which appear only once. This CDR3 region has 15 residues. The V gene lost 4 bases and the J gene lost 2 bases, with 14 bases spanning the gap. Germline values: CDR1 SGHNT, CDR2 YYREEE (reference sequence). The data were also submitted as part of a second study, on T cells expressing NK-cell markers. From that study: The cDNA for TCR beta came from 5'RACE template switching with UMIs. HCMV serostatus: most of the eight sequenced donors positive, one negative. In several experiments, sorting was restricted to alpha-beta TCR T cells by an anti-gamma-delta TCR antibody. Of CD8+ T cells, roughly 1.0-7.0% belonged to dominant NKG2C+ clonotypes in five or six donors. Topping the CD3+CD56-NKG2C+ fraction as well were these clonotypes, in a few donors.

Specimen: CD4+ T cells sorted from PBMCs, collected 11 to 12 days after vaccination. V is TRBV5-4 and J is TRBJ2-3; maybe TRBD1 (5 bases). This TCR was recovered from a middle-aged man who received an inactivated influenza vaccine. The DNA of the CDR3 is TGTGCCAGCAGCCCCCCGACAGTAAACACAGATACGCAGTATTTT. As protein: CASSPPTVNTDTQYF.